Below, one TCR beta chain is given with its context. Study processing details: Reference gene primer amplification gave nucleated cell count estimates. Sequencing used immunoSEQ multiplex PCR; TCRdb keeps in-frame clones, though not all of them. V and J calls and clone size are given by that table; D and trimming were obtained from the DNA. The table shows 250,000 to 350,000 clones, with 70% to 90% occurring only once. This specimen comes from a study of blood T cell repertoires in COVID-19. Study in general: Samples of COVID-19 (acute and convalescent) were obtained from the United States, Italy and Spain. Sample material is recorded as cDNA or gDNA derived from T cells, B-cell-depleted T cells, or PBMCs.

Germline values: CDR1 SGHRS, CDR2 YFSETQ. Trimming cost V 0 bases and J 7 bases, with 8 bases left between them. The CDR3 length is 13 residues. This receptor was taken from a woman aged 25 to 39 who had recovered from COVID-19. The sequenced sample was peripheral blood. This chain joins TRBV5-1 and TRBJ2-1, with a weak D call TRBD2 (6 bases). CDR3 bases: TGCGCCAGCAGCTTGGCAGGGAGGAATGAGCAGTTCTTC. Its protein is CASSLAGRNEQFF.